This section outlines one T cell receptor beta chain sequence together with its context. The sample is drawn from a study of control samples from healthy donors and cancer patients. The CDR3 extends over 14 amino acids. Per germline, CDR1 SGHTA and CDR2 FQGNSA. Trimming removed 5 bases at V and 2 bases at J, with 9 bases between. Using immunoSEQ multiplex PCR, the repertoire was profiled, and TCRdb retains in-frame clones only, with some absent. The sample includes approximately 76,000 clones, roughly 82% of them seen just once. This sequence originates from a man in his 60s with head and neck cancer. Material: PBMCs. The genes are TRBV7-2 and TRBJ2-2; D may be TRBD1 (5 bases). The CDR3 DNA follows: TGTGCCAGCAGCAAGGACATTAACACCGGGGAGCTGTTTTTT. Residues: CASSKDINTGELFF.